The T cell receptor (beta chain) under discussion was sequenced for a study of beta chain features in type 1 diabetes. The V and J ends lost 0 bases and 4 bases respectively, with 7 bases between them. This CDR3 comprises 13 residues. CDR1 and CDR2 from the germline V gene are SGHNT and YYREEE (reference sequence). Study-wide results and limits: A moderate, significant TCRB CDR3 shortening appeared in type 1 diabetes across four CD4+ subsets. The study notes PCR might favor shorter templates equally in patients and controls.

This clone was found once. The antigen is unknown. Each sorted population was over 95% pure. Investigators reverse transcribed all isolated RNA, so they sequenced expressed TCRB transcripts. Some clones are missing from TCRdb's copy, which holds only in-frame ones; the method was immunoSEQ multiplex PCR. This sample has about 47,000 clones; approximately 43% occur once, and the top ten carry roughly 0.13%. The V gene is TRBV5-4, the J gene TRBJ1-2; D ambiguous. This TCR was sampled from a young man with type 1 diabetes. The specimen sequenced was stem cell memory CD4+ T cells from blood. DNA of the CDR3: TGTGCCAGCAGCTTGGACGGAGCCTATGGCTACACCTTC. It codes for CASSLDGAYGYTF.